This is a list of T cell receptor beta chains from one sample in a study of blood T cell repertoires in COVID-19. Measured with immunoSEQ multiplex PCR; TCRdb has only the in-frame clones, and not every one. The sample yields over 400,000 clones, less than 90% seen once. Sequenced input: PBMCs or T cells enriched from blood (not recorded which). These receptors came from a woman aged 55-70 years who had recovered from COVID-19. Each CDR3 is given with its conserved first and last residue. The order of the fields is D gene, J gene, V gene, clone size, CDR3 protein. D genes are given only for firm matches. Only part of the rows carry a size: once, few, many, or a class if the clone is expanded.

- TRBJ1-6 TRBV5-4 - CASSQLTTDPNSPLHF
TRBD2 TRBJ2-1 TRBV10-3 once CAISVGGGPSDEQFF
TRBD1 TRBJ2-5 TRBV19 - CASRQTSYRGRETQYF
TRBD1 TRBJ2-2 TRBV6-6 - CASTPGQGATGELFF
- TRBJ1-5 TRBV16 - CASSQGRLGPSNQPQHF
TRBD2 TRBJ2-7 TRBV6-5 - CAARGGLAVYEQYF
- TRBJ1-2 TRBV15 once CATSTYTFNYGYTF
- TRBJ1-4 TRBV7-8 - CASSSFGGRNEKLFF
- TRBJ2-1 TRBV6-6 - CASSYGGPYNEQFF
- TRBJ2-1 TRBV9 - CASSAPEGKVINEQFF
- TRBJ2-2 TRBV3-1/TRBV3-2 - CASSPEIYANTGELFF
- TRBJ1-2 TRBV7-9 - CASSRSYGYTF